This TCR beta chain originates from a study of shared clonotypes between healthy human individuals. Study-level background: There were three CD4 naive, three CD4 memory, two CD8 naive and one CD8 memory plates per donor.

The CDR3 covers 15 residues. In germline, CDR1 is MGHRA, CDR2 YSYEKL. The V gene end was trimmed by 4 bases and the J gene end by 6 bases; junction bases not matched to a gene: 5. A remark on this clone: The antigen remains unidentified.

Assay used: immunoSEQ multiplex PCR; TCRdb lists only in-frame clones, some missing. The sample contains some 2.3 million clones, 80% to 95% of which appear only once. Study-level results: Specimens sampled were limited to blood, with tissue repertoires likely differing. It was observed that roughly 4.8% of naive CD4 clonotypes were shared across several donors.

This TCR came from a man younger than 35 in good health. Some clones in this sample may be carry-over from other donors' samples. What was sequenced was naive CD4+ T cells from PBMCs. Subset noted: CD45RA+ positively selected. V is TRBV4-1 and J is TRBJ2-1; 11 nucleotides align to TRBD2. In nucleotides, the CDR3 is TGCGCCAGCAGCCGAGGGACTAGCGGATTCAATGAGCAGTTCTTC. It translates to CASSRGTSGFNEQFF.